Sequencing of this T cell receptor beta chain was carried out in a study of T cells after yellow fever vaccination. This clonotype was found many times. Each CDR3 protein gets one entry after TCRdb re-called the 5' RACE reads with MiXCR. The sample lists about 320,000 distinct CDR3 sequences; about 6.9% were seen once. Germline lookup yields CDR1 MNHEY and CDR2 SMNVEV (reference sequence). Trimming removed 5 bases from V and 6 bases from J, with 20 bases in between. The CDR3 runs 16 residues. The sample here was PBMCs, taken 45 days after the first yellow fever vaccination. V gene TRBV27 combines with J gene TRBJ2-1; weak D call: TRBD1 (6 bases). The TCR sequence derives from a man aged 18 to 30 who received the YFV17D yellow fever vaccine. For the CDR3, the DNA is TGTGCCAGCAGTGGTCACAGGGATCTTGGCTCCAATGAGCAGTTCTTC. Encoded protein: CASSGHRDLGSNEQFF.